A single T cell receptor (beta chain) is shown here with its context. Its specificity is not known. The authors negatively isolated CD8+ and CD4+ T cells and FACS-enriched TEMRA cells. This CDR3 is 13 amino acids long. Germline loops: CDR1 SNHLY, CDR2 FYNNEI. Trimming took off 8 bases at V and 1 base at J, with 11 bases between the two ends. The sample is drawn from a study of CD8 T cells in Susac syndrome. The study, taken as a whole, reports: As the study acknowledged, the number of individuals in its TCR sequencing and HLA analysis was relatively small.

RNA in amounts of about 0.45 to 1 ug was reverse transcribed with random hexamers. The authors amplified TCR beta CDR3 across 54 Vbeta and 13 Jbeta using immunoSEQ multiplex PCR. TCRdb re-analysed the immunoSEQ multiplex PCR reads in MiXCR, keeping a single row per CDR3 protein. Among 250,000 to 300,000 distinct CDR3 sequences listed, 80% to 90% were seen once. The chain couples TRBV2 to TRBJ1-1; weak D call: TRBD1 (6 bases). Sequenced sample: CD8+ T cells from PBMCs. The clonotype was recovered from a human donor with multiple sclerosis. The CDR3 DNA reads as TGTGCCAGCCCTCTCAGGGGGAACACTGAAGCTTTCTTT. It translates to CASPLRGNTEAFF.